This TCR beta chain was obtained from a study of regulatory T cells in long-lasting Graves disease (dated by TCRdb to 2020 to 2022). Broadly, across the study: Patients with newly diagnosed Graves' disease had been on antithyroid drugs for under 3 months. Patients with persistent Graves' disease were compared with patients with newly diagnosed Graves' disease using TCR sequencing and RNA sequencing of peripheral blood. The study took place in China and was registered as a clinical trial. TCR sequencing covered some 13 persistent and some 20 newly diagnosed Graves' disease patients, around 35 samples in total. General study outcomes and caveats: Because the primary lesion, thyroid tissue, could not be accessed, the study looked at peripheral blood alone. A larger number of public clonotypes was shared among persistent patients (approximately 3,000) than among newly diagnosed patients (about 990). Sequencing and analysis were limited to the TCR beta chain. The authors acknowledged the small sample size as a limitation that may reduce accuracy. Persistent disease showed preferential use of TRBV28, TRBJ1-2 and TRBJ2-5, whereas newly diagnosed disease favored TRBV20-1 and TRBJ2-1. Compared with newly diagnosed patients, persistent Graves' disease patients had lower TCR Shannon entropy and fewer highly expanded clones, which suggests clonal expansion.

Comment on this clonotype: What this receptor recognizes is not known. Base-call qualities are not available, and no considerably larger clone is one nucleotide away.

The method behind the library was multiplex PCR. The instrument given in TCRdb is Illumina HiSeq 4000. CDR3 regions were amplified by Arm-PCR with iRepertoire HTBI primers to construct TCR beta libraries. Before sequencing, the PCR products underwent gel purification. The authors processed their data as follows. Across samples, around 62 TRBV and 14 TRBJ segments were identified and used for gene usage analysis of CDR3 amino acid clonotypes. COPE and FqMerger were used to merge the filtered high-quality paired reads into contigs. Contigs were aligned with BLAST to IMGT TRBV, TRBD and TRBJ reference genes, and CDR3 was defined per IMGT. Highly expanded clones were defined as clonotypes with a frequency above 0.1%. Repertoire diversity was measured by Shannon entropy, and V-J evenness by the Gini coefficient. Public clonotypes were defined as clonotypes shared by more than one individual. Clones were called with MiXCR by TCRdb after fastp trimmed the public reads at Q25, and only in-frame beta chains were retained. Each entry merges the rows of one CDR3 protein and shows their most common DNA and genes. TCRdb's processing, not the authors', yielded these V and J calls. The sample yields approximately 230,000 distinct CDR3 sequences; about 16% were counted once. The leading ten clones occupy approximately 24% of the sample.

The sample's time point label, in plain terms: newly diagnosed GD, antithyroid drugs for less than 3 months. RNA was extracted from PBMCs in TRIzol for both TCR sequencing and RNA sequencing. Graves' disease was diagnosed according to American Thyroid Association guidelines. Recruitment of patients was carried out at an endocrinology department in Xi'an, China. Each patient gave approximately 9.7 milliliters of peripheral blood, collected in an EDTA anticoagulant tube. Ficoll Paque Plus density gradient separation was used to isolate PBMCs, and no further T cell sorting was done. An Agilent 2100 Bioanalyzer and agarose gel were used to assess RNA quality, and a NanoDrop 2000 was used to measure RNA concentration. The CDR3 measures 15 amino acids from cysteine to phenylalanine. Only the CDR3 part of the read is kept: 45 bases, read in frame from the first base. The germline V end is reduced by 3 bases and the J end by 9 bases; junction bases left unmatched: 4. CDR1 is given as KGHSH and CDR2 as LQKENI, both from the germline V gene.

The sequence joins TRBV18 to TRBJ1-6; TRBD1 aligns with 11 central bases. Material: peripheral blood mononuclear cells (PBMCs), obtained at new diagnosis, from a patient treated with antithyroid drugs. The TCR sequence derives from a female donor with Graves disease. In nucleotides, the sequence is TGTGCCAGCTCACCCGGACAGGGGGCAACTTCACCCCTCCACTTT. Translated, this gives CASSPGQGATSPLHF.